This is a list of T cell receptor beta chains from one sample in a study of pediatric ulcerative colitis. Data came from immunoSEQ multiplex PCR; TCRdb stores just in-frame clones and leaves some out. The table includes 60,000 or so clones, 75% to 85% detected once. Sequencing was performed on blood. Receptors were obtained from a boy under 18 with moderate ulcerative colitis. Each CDR3 is given with its conserved first and last residue. D genes are given only for firm matches. Clone sizes are given selectively: once, few, many, or a class where the clone is expanded.

size,J,D,V,DNA,CDR3
NA,TRBJ2-3,NA,TRBV18,TGTGCCAGCTCACCTGTCCCAGATACGCAGTATTTT,CASSPVPDTQYF
NA,TRBJ2-7,NA,TRBV19,TGTGCCAGTAGTCCGGCGAGCTCCTACGAGCAGTACTTC,CASSPASSYEQYF
few,TRBJ2-5,NA,TRBV5-1,TGCGCCAGCAGCCGAACGACGGGGGAGACCCAGTACTTC,CASSRTTGETQYF
once,TRBJ2-4,NA,TRBV19,TGTGCCAGTAGTATAGTGGGATCCAAAAACATTCAGTACTTC,CASSIVGSKNIQYF
NA,TRBJ2-7,NA,TRBV6-1,TGTGCCAGCAGAAAACAGGGGAGGGGCTCCTACGAGCAGTACTTC,CASRKQGRGSYEQYF
NA,TRBJ1-1,NA,TRBV4-1,TGCGCCAGCAGCCAAGTCGTAGGGACTGAAGCTTTCTTT,CASSQVVGTEAFF
NA,TRBJ2-7,TRBD2,TRBV7-6,TGTGCCAGCAGCTTAGCGGCGGGCGGGGGGGCCTACGAGCAGTACTTC,CASSLAAGGGAYEQYF
NA,TRBJ2-1,NA,TRBV7-3,TGTGCCAGCAGACAAGCCCCGGGACTGTACAATGAGCAGTTCTTC,CASRQAPGLYNEQFF
NA,TRBJ1-1,TRBD1,TRBV5-1,TGCGCCAGCAGCTTATACAGGGGGACCATGAACACTGAAGCTTTCTTT,CASSLYRGTMNTEAFF
few,TRBJ1-2,TRBD1,TRBV9,TGTGCCAGCAGAGACGACAGGGGGGGTGGCTACACCTTC,CASRDDRGGGYTF
once,TRBJ2-5,NA,TRBV30,TGTGCCTGGACTCCTGGGGGGGGCCTTGGAGAGACCCAGTACTTC,CAWTPGGGLGETQYF
NA,TRBJ2-3,NA,TRBV14,TGTGCCAGCAGCCAATTTAAATCGAGGACAGATACGCAGTATTTT,CASSQFKSRTDTQYF
NA,TRBJ2-7,TRBD1,TRBV2,TGTGCCAGCAGTTTGAGACAGGGCCCGAACGAGCAGTACTTC,CASSLRQGPNEQYF
NA,TRBJ2-2,TRBD2,TRBV2,TGTGCCAGCACCCGAAGCGGGGGGACTGGGAACACCGGGGAGCTGTTTTTT,CASTRSGGTGNTGELFF
NA,TRBJ1-1,NA,TRBV1,TGCACCAGCAGCCTTAGTGGGGGGAACACTGAAGCTTTCTTT,CTSSLSGGNTEAFF
NA,TRBJ2-1,TRBD2,TRBV7-9,TGTGCCAGCAGCTTAGAGGCGGGAGCACCCTACAATGAGCAGTTCTTC,CASSLEAGAPYNEQFF
NA,TRBJ1-2,NA,TRBV4-2,TGTGCCAGCAGGGAATTACACGCCCCGGGACCCCCATTCTATGGCTACACCTTC,CASRELHAPGPPFYGYTF
NA,TRBJ2-1,NA,TRBV2,TGTGCTACACCCGGGGGGCGGGATGAGCAGTTCTTC,CATPGGRDEQFF
NA,TRBJ2-1,NA,TRBV6-5,TGTGCCAGCAGTTCCCCAGGGTGGAATGAGCAGTTCTTC,CASSSPGWNEQFF
NA,TRBJ2-3,TRBD2,TRBV2,TGTGCCAGCAGTGCTCGCGGGGGGGTAACAGATACGCAGTATTTT,CASSARGGVTDTQYF
few,TRBJ1-4,NA,TRBV5-6,TGTGCCAGCAGCCGCGAGTCAGAAAAACTGTTTTTT,CASSRESEKLFF
NA,TRBJ2-7,NA,TRBV30,TGTGCCTGGAGTGTACAGCAGGGTACCTTTACCGAGCAGTACTTC,CAWSVQQGTFTEQYF
few,TRBJ1-1,TRBD1,TRBV27,TGTGCCAGCAGTCAACGACAGGGATACACTGAAGCTTTCTTT,CASSQRQGYTEAFF
NA,TRBJ2-7,NA,TRBV7-9,TGTGCCAGCAGCTCGGGGTTGAGCGAGCAGTACTTC,CASSSGLSEQYF
NA,TRBJ2-7,NA,TRBV28,TGTGCCAGCAGTTTTGTGGGAAGTCGGGACGAGCAGTACTTC,CASSFVGSRDEQYF
NA,TRBJ2-5,NA,TRBV6-1,TGTGCCAGCAGTGATGAGGGGGGGGAGACCCAGTACTTC,CASSDEGGETQYF
NA,TRBJ2-7,TRBD1,TRBV2,TGTGCCAGCAGCCTCCGGGACAGGGGCGAGCAGTACTTC,CASSLRDRGEQYF
NA,TRBJ1-2,NA,TRBV9,TGTGCCGCCCCCGGCCGGGGGAACTATGGCTACACCTTC,CAAPGRGNYGYTF
NA,TRBJ2-1,TRBD1,TRBV5-1,TGCGCCAGCAGCTCGGGACAGGGATACAATGAGCAGTTCTTC,CASSSGQGYNEQFF